Given below is one TCR beta chain in context. Which antigen it targets is not known. The data stem from a study of cytomegalovirus exposure and HLA in healthy donors (dated by TCRdb to between 2016 and 2019). In the study overall: An earlier analysis of 587 of the donors reported under 300 Gb of sequence data and 117 million unique TCR beta sequences obtained from roughly 170 million T cells. Roughly 300 gigabases of sequencing data and 91 million or so unique TCR sequences made up an early release that covered over 550 HLA-typed donors. Among the roughly 390 genotyped donors, approximately 76% belonged to the genetic ancestry cluster associated with self-reported Caucasian donors. The aim of the study was to test whether cataloging public T cell receptors could identify signatures of past pathogen exposure. Using immunosequencing, the study profiled T cell repertoires from 500 to 800 subjects and related those repertoires to cytomegalovirus serostatus. A separate validation cohort of approximately 130 different subjects was used in addition to the roughly 640-subject first cohort. The study combined high-throughput TCR immunosequencing, statistical association of individual TCRs with disease status, and machine learning to predict cytomegalovirus infection status. A later analysis re-examined previously published TCR beta repertoires from more than 550 donors and added high-resolution HLA genotyping to investigate patterns of TCR occurrence. In the later analysis, no new phenotypic data were used to find candidate immune exposures; instead, reliance was placed on TCR beta sequences and their occurrence across donors. To decide whether each TCR beta V gene segment behaved as functional or pseudogenic, an earlier analysis of 587 of the donors relied on high-throughput TCR beta sequencing. Donor age, sex, ethnicity and CMV serostatus were collected together with the repertoire data. A later genetic analysis took genome-wide SNP genotypes for 398 of the 666 donors and used that subset as a discovery cohort. All discovery cohort repertoires had been generated on a single sequencing platform. HLA typing included class I and class II loci at four-digit resolution. The number of typed donors differed by locus: about 629-630 for A, B, C, DRB1 and DQB1; some 500 for DQA1; around 580 for DPA1; and about 470 for DPB1. About 5 DR-DQ haplotypes were handled as single units for association and clustering, since linkage in the cohort was strong. Among about 410 genotyped donors of the cohort, an average of approximately 240,000 unique TCR beta nucleotide sequences was sequenced per donor, of which roughly 18% were non-productive.

The library was produced with the immunoSEQ multiplex PCR assay. For the multiplex PCR, a mixture combining 60 forward primers for TCR Vbeta segments and 13 reverse primers for TCR Jbeta segments was used. The CDR3 region of rearranged TCR beta genes was amplified from genomic DNA with a multiplex PCR assay. Amplified TCR beta libraries were sequenced as 87-base-pair reads on the Illumina HiSeq System. Regarding the original processing steps: A later analysis counted approximately 76 million unique TCR beta chains across the approximately 700 repertoires, and around 9.9 million of these chains were shared by at least two donors. To remove PCR and sequencing errors, raw reads were error-corrected and collapsed into unique sequences using a nearest-neighbor algorithm that merged closely related sequences. CDR3 sequences were aligned to IMGT reference sequences to assign V, D and J gene segments. For a sequence to be retained, at least a six-nucleotide match to both a V gene segment and a J gene segment was required. A rearrangement counted as productive if the CDR3 had no stop codons and remained in frame with V and J, and every other rearrangement counted as non-productive. CDR3 was defined according to IMGT convention as the region running from the second conserved V-encoded cysteine to the conserved J-encoded phenylalanine. The earlier analysis of 587 of the donors excluded sequences that lacked an unambiguous match to a single V gene segment. In an earlier analysis of 587 of the donors, a V segment was called functional when productive rearrangements were above 56.7%, and segregating when the standard deviation between donors exceeded 5%. A statistical classification framework was built to diagnose cytomegalovirus status from the catalog of TCR beta chain sequences. In a later analysis, TCR nucleotide sequences were compared against IMGT/GENE-DB human TR gene sequences so that V and J genes could be assigned. In a later analysis, CDR3 sequences and most-parsimonious VDJ recombination scenarios were assigned using the TCRdist pipeline. In a later analysis, every TCR beta chain was defined by the combination of its CDR3 amino acid sequence and its V-gene family, and reads without a unique V-gene family were dropped. A later analysis removed 600 or so highly shared, low-generation-probability nucleotide sequences to deal with suspected cross-contamination and a sequencing artifact. For each public chain, a later analysis derived a clonal expansion index from normalized ranks of inferred template counts within each repertoire. In a later analysis, generation probabilities were computed using a VDJ recombination model fitted to out-of-frame rearrangements, and the results were checked against IGoR. In a later analysis, TCR-TCR, TCR-HLA and TCR-CMV co-occurrence was scored with hypergeometric tests, and a repertoire-size bias correction was applied to TCR pairs. To estimate false discovery rates, a later analysis permuted the HLA or CMV assignments 20 times. In a later analysis, co-occurring TCRs were grouped with DBSCAN, and TCRdist sequence similarity was added when clustering was performed within HLA-allele-positive subsets. Repertoires with fewer than 30,000 or more than 120,000 public chains were left out of co-occurrence clustering, as were about five repertoires with anomalous nucleotide sharing. TCRdb provides this immuneACCESS table in a form limited to in-frame rearrangements. Some clones are lacking; in checked studies, under half of them reflect an unresolved V gene, and why the rest are absent is not known. D and trimming were read from the DNA, whereas the V and J calls and clone size are those reported in that table. This specimen's table enumerates approximately 45,000 clones. 2% to 2.5% of the sample comes from the top ten.

After removal of 5 bases from V and 3 bases from J, the junction retains 17 bases not matched to a gene. Its CDR3 holds 18 amino acids, cysteine through phenylalanine. The CDR3 DNA has 54 bases and is translated from base 1. From a lookup of the germline V gene, CDR1 and CDR2 are SGHVS and FQNEAQ. General study outcomes and caveats: It was suggested by the authors that the approach could potentially be generalized to other disease states and immunological phenotypes. CMV serostatus was the only immune exposure information available for the cohort. In a later analysis, some 18,000 TCR beta sequences were associated with specific HLA alleles at a false discovery rate of 0.05. In both the original and validation cohorts, the classifier was reported to diagnose cytomegalovirus status with high specificity and sensitivity. In vitro tests confirmed that a few of the cytomegalovirus-associated TCR beta chains recognize cytomegalovirus antigens. HLA typing was unavailable for some donors at each locus, so association tests used only the typed subset. Sequencing depth was assumed to be roughly uniform across donors in the presence/absence analyses, though that assumption may not hold. The study listed 150 to 200 TCR beta chains as associated with cytomegalovirus. In a later genetic analysis, a missense DCLRE1C variant was associated with V-gene and J-gene trimming of TCR beta chains, and the association was replicated in an independent cohort. Because counts were too low, fewer than 20 rarely observed V segments, including chromosome 9 orphons, were excluded from the earlier analysis of around 590 of the donors. Broadly in line with IMGT annotations, most TCR beta V segments showed up in productive rearrangements about 90% or about 30% of the time in an earlier analysis of approximately 600 of the donors. According to a later genetic analysis, donors in an Asian-associated ancestry cluster had fewer N-insertions in productive TCRs than the roughly 660-donor mean. When HLA alleles, especially DR and DQ, strongly co-occurred, attributing TCR associations to individual alleles was difficult. In this cohort, only TCR beta chains were sequenced, and detectable features were limited by the absence of alpha or paired-chain data. Several of the top co-occurrence clusters appeared to be linked to parvovirus B19, influenza, CMV and Epstein-Barr virus, according to a later analysis. Most TCR sequences were seen in very few donors, while some public TCRs were found in many individuals. The 87-base-pair reads could not distinguish some IMGT-functional V segments, including TRBV6-2 and TRBV6-3, so those segments were excluded. A further reported finding was that TCR beta sequences accurately predicted the HLA-A and HLA-B alleles for most subjects in the first cohort. A cluster of highly shared sequence variants was judged likely to represent a technical artifact of the sequencing pipeline. In a later analysis, HLA-associated TCR beta chains showed more clonal expansion and lower generation probabilities than non-associated chains that were equally common. Most CMV-associated TCR beta chains appeared to be HLA-restricted in a later analysis, and the HLA associations seemed to be driven largely by CMV exposure. Linkage disequilibrium might explain the correlated functional status among segregating V segments, but an unknown experimental factor could not be excluded. In a later analysis, the rate of TCR association differed among HLA loci, with DRB1 alleles having the most associated TCRs and HLA-C alleles having the fewest.

The cohort consisted of 600 to 700 healthy bone marrow donors. At the time of sampling, all cohort members were nominally healthy, though unrecorded immune exposures were likely present. The donor was CMV seronegative and was included in the group of 352 seronegative cohort members. A peripheral blood sample was provided by each donor, and peripheral blood mononuclear cells were used for TCR beta sequencing. Genomic DNA was extracted from the blood cell samples with the Qiagen DNeasy Blood Extraction Kit. Sequenced sample: PBMCs. The sequence is built from TRBV7-8 and TRBJ2-3; TRBD1 lines up with 7 middle nucleotides. The clonotype comes from a woman aged 40 to 49 in good health and CMV-seronegative. The sequence in DNA is TGTGCCAGCAGCAAAAAAAGGGGGCCGGCGTCGTGGACAGATACGCAGTATTTT. It encodes CASSKKRGPASWTDTQYF.